A single sample is the source of the 20 T cell receptor beta chains below, sequenced in a study of T-cell memory formation after mild COVID-19 (dated by TCRdb to the early 2020s). Library construction relied on 5' RACE. The sample was run on an Illumina NovaSeq 6000. The public reads were run again by TCRdb, first through fastp at Q25 and then through MiXCR, and only productive beta chains were kept. CDR3 protein sequences are deduplicated, and each keeps its most common genes and DNA. Present in this sample are 280,000 or so distinct CDR3 sequences, more than 15% of which were seen just once. The ten largest clones take up 20% to 25% of the sample. The specimen was PBMCs or a T cell subset sorted from them (not recorded which). These TCRs come from a man between 18 and 35 years old who had mild COVID-19 (a few samples of this study predate the infection). The sample titles of this study are shuffled in the database, so cell type and time point are left out; the donor was told from shared clones.

V and J are TRBV6-5 and TRBJ1-4, with D uncertain. CDR1 and CDR2 from the germline V gene are MNHEY and SVGAGI. This CDR3 comprises 13 residues. Trimming took 5 bases from V and 8 from J, leaving 12 bases between them. As DNA, the CDR3 is TGTGCCAGCAGTCCGCTGACCGGGGAAAAACTGTTTTTT. It codes for CASSPLTGEKLFF.

The chain recombines TRBV9 with TRBJ1-1; D possibly corresponds to TRBD1 (6 bases). The CDR3 consists of 14 residues. V was trimmed by 1 base and J by 4 bases, leaving 11 bases between them. CDR1 SGDLS and CDR2 YYNGEE come from the germline V gene. CDR3: CASSVRGAGTEAFF. The CDR3 DNA sequence: TGTGCCAGCAGCGTAAGGGGGGCTGGCACTGAAGCTTTCTTT.

As concerns this clonotype: An end of the junction differs from the germline gene, which may be a read error. The chain carries TRBV18 and TRBJ1-5; the D gene is possibly TRBD1 (6 bases). The V gene's germline CDR1 is KGHSH and CDR2 LQKENI. The CDR3 is made up of 16 amino acids. The CDR3 is CASTPNRVGSNQPQHF. CDR3 DNA: TGTGCCAGCACACCCAACAGGGTGGGAAGCAATCAGCCCCAGCATTTT.

This clonotype was seen a handful of times. The gene calls are TRBV7-9 and TRBJ2-4; the D gene is possibly TRBD2 (6 bases). Germline V gene sequence: CDR1 SEHNR, CDR2 FQNEAQ (reference sequence). Trimming cost V 5 bases and J 7 bases, with 12 bases left between them. This CDR3 comprises 13 residues. The DNA for the CDR3 is TGTGCCAGCAGCGAGATCGGAGGGAACATTCAGTACTTC. Translated, it gives CASSEIGGNIQYF.

This sequence joins TRBV4-3 and TRBJ2-3, with TRBD2 matching 10 bases. V lost 0 bases, J lost 2 bases, and 8 bases stayed unmatched. This CDR3 has 18 residues. The V gene's germline CDR1 is LGHNA and CDR2 YSLEER. The CDR3 sequence: CASSQDAAAGGDTDTQYF. CDR3 nucleotide sequence: TGCGCCAGCAGCCAAGATGCGGCAGCGGGGGGGGACACAGATACGCAGTATTTT.

This clonotype occurred a few times. The genes are TRBV28 and TRBJ1-6; 9 bases map to TRBD1. Germline-derived CDR1 and CDR2 are MDHEN and SYDVKM. The CDR3 runs to 13 residues. The V and J ends lost 6 bases and 10 bases, in that order; junction bases with no gene match: 4. CDR3 DNA: TGTGCCAGCAGGGACAGGGGTCGGTCACCCCTCCACTTT. Amino acids: CASRDRGRSPLHF.

The chain combines TRBV28 with TRBJ1-5; D gene ambiguous. Germline CDR1 is MDHEN and CDR2 is SYDVKM. The CDR3 totals 15 residues. V lost 5 bases to trimming and J lost 6 bases, with 17 bases between them. In DNA form, the CDR3 reads TGTGCCAGCAGTCCTGCCGGCCCGGTTATTCAGCCCCAGCATTTT. Translating gives CASSPAGPVIQPQHF. The full variable domain, with the rest looked up from reference TRBV28 and TRBJ1-5, is DVKVTQSSRYLVKRTGEKVFLECVQDMDHENMFWYRQDPGLGLRLIYFSYDVKMKEKGDIPEGYSVSREKKERFSLILESASTNQTSMYLCASSPAGPVIQPQHFGDGTRLSIL.

The genes are TRBV27 and TRBJ2-1, with D tentatively TRBD2 (5 bases). The CDR3 has 14 residues. Trimming removed 6 bases at V and 4 bases at J, with 13 bases between. CDR1 is MNHEY, CDR2 SMNVEV, per germline (reference sequence). The CDR3 coding sequence is TGTGCCAGCAGGTTCCCGGGGTCTTACAATGAGCAGTTCTTC. It specifies CASRFPGSYNEQFF.

This clonotype was seen more than once but under ten times. V gene TRBV7-2 combines with J gene TRBJ1-2, with D possibly TRBD1 on 6 matching bases. CDR3 length equals 11 residues. V lost 8 bases and J lost 8, with 12 bases in between. CDR1 is SGHTA and CDR2 is FQGNSA in the germline V gene. This CDR3 reads CASPGVGGYTF. CDR3 DNA: TGTGCCAGCCCAGGGGTGGGGGGCTACACCTTC.

This clonotype has more than one count but fewer than ten. The gene calls are TRBV7-9 and TRBJ2-1, with 8 bases lining up with TRBD2. The CDR3 is made up of 15 amino acids. V shed 2 bases, J shed 7 bases, and the junction held 7 bases outside the gene matches. Germline-derived CDR1 and CDR2 are SEHNR and FQNEAQ (reference sequence). In DNA, the CDR3 is TGTGCCAGCAGCTTAAGCGGGGGCTTTGGGAATGAGCAGTTCTTC. Amino acids: CASSLSGGFGNEQFF. Drawing the rest from reference TRBV7-9 and TRBJ2-1, the complete variable domain is DTGVSQNPRHKITKRGQNVTFRCDPISEHNRLYWYRQTLGQGPEFLTYFQNEAQLEKSRLLSDRFSAERPKGSFSTLEIQRTEQGDSAMYLCASSLSGGFGNEQFFGPGTRLTVL.

This clonotype was counted between two and nine times. The rearrangement links TRBV7-9 to TRBJ2-3; possibly TRBD2 for D (7 bases). Trimming stripped 5 bases from V and 0 bases from J, with 12 bases between. The CDR3 runs 15 residues. CDR1 and CDR2 (germline): SEHNR, FQNEAQ (reference sequence). The CDR3: CASSGGAWSTDTQYF. The CDR3 bases are TGTGCCAGCAGCGGGGGGGCTTGGAGCACAGATACGCAGTATTTT.

J is TRBJ1-6 and V is TRBV4-2; TRBD1 is a possible D gene (6 bases). The V end lost 3 bases, the J end lost 7 bases, and 16 bases lay between the germline ends. The CDR3 consists of 16 residues. Per the germline V gene, CDR1 is LGHNA and CDR2 is YNFKEQ. CDR3: CASSQVSGTRNSPLHF. The CDR3 bases are TGTGCCAGCAGCCAGGTATCAGGGACAAGGAATTCACCCCTCCACTTT.

This clonotype turned up a few times. The CDR3 region has the DNA TGTGCCAGCAGCTTATTGAGAGGAGAGGGGATGCAAGAGACCCAGTACTTC. The encoded protein is CASSLLRGEGMQETQYF. The chain joins TRBV7-6 to TRBJ2-5, with D possibly being TRBD1 or TRBD2 (5 bases each). V lost 2 bases and J 2 bases, leaving 18 bases between the germline ends. The CDR3 is 17 amino acids. Germline V gives CDR1 SGHVS, CDR2 FNYEAQ.

The chain is built from TRBV5-5 and TRBJ1-1; TRBD1 is a possible D gene (6 bases). The ends were cut back, 0 bases at V and 0 bases at J, with 12 bases in the middle. The CDR3 length is 16 residues. From germline, CDR1 is SGHKS and CDR2 YYEKEE (reference sequence). The CDR3 region has the DNA TGTGCCAGCAGCTTGGAGGGGGGTTCGCTGAACACTGAAGCTTTCTTT. Translating it yields CASSLEGGSLNTEAFF.

The rearrangement links TRBV7-2 to TRBJ1-5; D is uncertain. This CDR3 is built from 13 residues. CDR1 and CDR2 (germline): SGHTA, FQGNSA. Deletions cut 6 bases from V and 5 bases from J, with 11 bases between. In DNA, the CDR3 is TGTGCCAGCAGTTGGACCGTCGATCAGCCCCAGCATTTT. Protein product: CASSWTVDQPQHF.

The chain uses TRBV28 and TRBJ2-3; D is possibly TRBD2 (7 bases). V lost 6 bases and J 2 bases, leaving 18 bases between the germline ends. Germline values: CDR1 MDHEN, CDR2 SYDVKM. CDR3 length: 16 residues. This CDR3 reads CASSTPAGAFTDTQYF. The CDR3 coding sequence is TGTGCCAGCAGCACACCGGCGGGGGCCTTCACAGATACGCAGTATTTT.

The chain carries TRBV7-2 and TRBJ1-2; TRBD1 matches 7 bases. The CDR3 length is 15 residues. Germline CDR1 and CDR2: SGHTA and FQGNSA. The junction had 7 bases not matched to a gene; V was cut back by 5 bases and J by 1 base. The CDR3 loop is CASSPRDSRNYGYTF. DNA for the CDR3: TGTGCCAGCAGCCCGCGGGACAGCCGTAACTATGGCTACACCTTC.

This clonotype was seen only a few times. The chain recombines TRBV7-8 with TRBJ1-1; D might be TRBD1 (6 bases). Germline V gene lookup returns CDR1 SGHVS and CDR2 FQNEAQ. CDR3 length: 17 amino acids. V was pared by 2 bases and J by 3 bases, with 19 bases between. CDR3 nucleotide sequence: TGTGCCAGCAGCTTATCAGGGGCCTGGGGGACGCACACTGAAGCTTTCTTT. Protein sequence: CASSLSGAWGTHTEAFF.

This clonotype was detected many times. J is TRBJ2-3 and V is TRBV12-3 or TRBV12-4; 8 bases align to TRBD2. The V and J ends lost 7 bases and 5 bases, in that order; junction bases with no gene match: 5. The CDR3 is 13 residues long. In DNA form, the CDR3 reads TGTGCCAGCACCTCAAGCGGGGGAGATACGCAGTATTTT. Protein product: CASTSSGGDTQYF.

There are a few counts of this clonotype. The chain employs TRBV27 and TRBJ1-1; the D gene is possibly TRBD1 (5 bases). This CDR3 is 14 amino acids long. CDR1 MNHEY and CDR2 SMNVEV come from the germline V gene (reference sequence). The V gene lost 4 bases and the J gene lost 2 bases, with 11 bases spanning the gap. CDR3 nucleotide sequence: TGTGCCAGCAGTTCCCCCCAGGGCAACACTGAAGCTTTCTTT. This codes for CASSSPQGNTEAFF.